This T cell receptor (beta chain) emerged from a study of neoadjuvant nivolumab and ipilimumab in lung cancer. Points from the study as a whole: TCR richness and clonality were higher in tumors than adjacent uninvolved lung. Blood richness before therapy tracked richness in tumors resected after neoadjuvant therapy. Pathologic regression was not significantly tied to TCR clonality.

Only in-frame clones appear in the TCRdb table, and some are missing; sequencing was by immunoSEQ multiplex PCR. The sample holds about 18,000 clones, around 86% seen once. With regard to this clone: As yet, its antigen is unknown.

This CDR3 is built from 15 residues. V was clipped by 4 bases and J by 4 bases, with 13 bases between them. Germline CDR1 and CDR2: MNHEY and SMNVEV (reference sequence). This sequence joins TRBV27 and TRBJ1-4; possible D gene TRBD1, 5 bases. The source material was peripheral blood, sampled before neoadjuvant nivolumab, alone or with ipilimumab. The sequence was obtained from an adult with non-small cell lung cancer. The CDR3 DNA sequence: TGTGCCAGCAGTTCACAACCGGGACGTAATGAAAAACTGTTTTTT. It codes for CASSSQPGRNEKLFF.